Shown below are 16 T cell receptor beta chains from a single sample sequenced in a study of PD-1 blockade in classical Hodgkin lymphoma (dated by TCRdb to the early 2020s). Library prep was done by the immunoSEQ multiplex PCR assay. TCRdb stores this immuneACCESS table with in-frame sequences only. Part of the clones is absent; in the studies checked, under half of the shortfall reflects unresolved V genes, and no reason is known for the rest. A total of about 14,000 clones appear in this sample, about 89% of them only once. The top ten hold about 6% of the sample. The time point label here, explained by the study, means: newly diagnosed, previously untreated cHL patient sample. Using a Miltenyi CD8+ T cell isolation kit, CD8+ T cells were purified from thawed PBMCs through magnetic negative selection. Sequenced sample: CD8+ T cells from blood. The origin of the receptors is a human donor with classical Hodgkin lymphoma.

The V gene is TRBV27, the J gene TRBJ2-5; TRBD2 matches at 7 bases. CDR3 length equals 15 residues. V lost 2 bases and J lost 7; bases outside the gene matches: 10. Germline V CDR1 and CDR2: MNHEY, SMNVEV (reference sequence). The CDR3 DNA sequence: TGTGCCAGCAGTTTAGAGGGAGGGCTGGACGGGACCCAGTACTTC. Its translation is CASSLEGGLDGTQYF.

The DNA for the CDR3 is TGTGCCACCAGCAGATACAGGGGAGGCGAGCAGTACTTC. Translating gives CATSRYRGGEQYF. V is TRBV15 and J is TRBJ2-7; weak D call: TRBD1 (7 bases). Deletions cut 2 bases from V and 6 bases from J, with 11 bases between. The CDR3 extends over 13 amino acids. Germline assignment: CDR1 LNHNV and CDR2 YYDKDF (reference sequence).

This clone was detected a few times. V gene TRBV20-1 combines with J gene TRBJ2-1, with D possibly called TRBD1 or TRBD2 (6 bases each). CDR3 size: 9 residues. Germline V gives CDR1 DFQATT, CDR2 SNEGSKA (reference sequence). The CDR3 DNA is TGCGGGGGGCAGGGTGGGCAGTTCTTC. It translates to CGGQGGQFF.

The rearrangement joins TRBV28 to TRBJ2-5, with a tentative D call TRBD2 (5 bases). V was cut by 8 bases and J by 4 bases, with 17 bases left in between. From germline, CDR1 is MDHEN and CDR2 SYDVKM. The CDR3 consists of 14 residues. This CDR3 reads CASEIAGPGETQYF. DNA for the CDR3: TGTGCCAGCGAAATCGCGGGTCCAGGAGAGACCCAGTACTTC.

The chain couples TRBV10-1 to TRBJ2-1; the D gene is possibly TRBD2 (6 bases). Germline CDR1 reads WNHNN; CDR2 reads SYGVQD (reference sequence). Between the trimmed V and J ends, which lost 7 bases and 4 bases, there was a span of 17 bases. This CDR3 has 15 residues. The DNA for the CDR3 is TGCGCCAGCATCCTGAGACTAGGGAATTACAATGAGCAGTTCTTC. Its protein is CASILRLGNYNEQFF.

CDR3 coding DNA: TGTGCCAGCAGCTCCCGGGACGCGGAGTACTTC. It translates to CASSSRDAEYF. V usage is TRBV13 and J usage is TRBJ2-7, with D possibly being TRBD1 or TRBD2 (5 bases each). Germline V gene lookup returns CDR1 PRHDT and CDR2 FYEKMQ (reference sequence). The CDR3 has 11 residues. V was clipped by 4 bases and J by 11 bases, with 12 bases between them.

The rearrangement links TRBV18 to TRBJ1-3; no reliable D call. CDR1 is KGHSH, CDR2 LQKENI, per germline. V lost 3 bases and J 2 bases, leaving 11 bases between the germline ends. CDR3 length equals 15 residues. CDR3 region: CASSPAGLTGNTIYF. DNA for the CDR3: TGTGCCAGCTCACCCGCCGGGCTGACTGGAAACACCATATATTTT.

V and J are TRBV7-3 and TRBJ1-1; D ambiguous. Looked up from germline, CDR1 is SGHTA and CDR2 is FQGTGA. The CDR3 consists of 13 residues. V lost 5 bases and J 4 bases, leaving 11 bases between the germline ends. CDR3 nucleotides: TGTGCCAGCAGCCCTACCCCTCTCACTGAAGCTTTCTTT. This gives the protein CASSPTPLTEAFF.

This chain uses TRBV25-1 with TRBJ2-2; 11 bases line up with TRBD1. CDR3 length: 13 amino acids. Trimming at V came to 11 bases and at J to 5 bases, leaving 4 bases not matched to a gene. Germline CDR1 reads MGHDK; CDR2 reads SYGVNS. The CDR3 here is CAGQGAITGELFF. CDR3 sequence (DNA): TGTGCCGGACAGGGGGCGATAACCGGGGAGCTGTTTTTT.

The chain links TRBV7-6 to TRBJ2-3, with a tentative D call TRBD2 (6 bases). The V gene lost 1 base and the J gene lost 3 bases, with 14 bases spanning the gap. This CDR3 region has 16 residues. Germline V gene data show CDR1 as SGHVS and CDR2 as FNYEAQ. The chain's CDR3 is CASSLVGWTTTDTQYF. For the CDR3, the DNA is TGTGCCAGCAGCTTAGTCGGTTGGACTACAACAGATACGCAGTATTTT.

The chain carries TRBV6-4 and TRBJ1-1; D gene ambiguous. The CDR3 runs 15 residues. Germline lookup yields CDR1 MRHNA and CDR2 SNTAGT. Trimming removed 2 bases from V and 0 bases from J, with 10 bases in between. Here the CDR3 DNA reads TGTGCCAGCAGTGACAAGGTGCACCTGAACACTGAAGCTTTCTTT. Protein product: CASSDKVHLNTEAFF.

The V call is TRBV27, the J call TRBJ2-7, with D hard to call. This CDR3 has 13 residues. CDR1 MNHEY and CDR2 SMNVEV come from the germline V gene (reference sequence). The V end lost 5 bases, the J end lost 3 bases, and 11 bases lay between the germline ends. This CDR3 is CASSQLPNYEQYF. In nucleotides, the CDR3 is TGTGCCAGCAGTCAGCTACCCAACTACGAGCAGTACTTC.

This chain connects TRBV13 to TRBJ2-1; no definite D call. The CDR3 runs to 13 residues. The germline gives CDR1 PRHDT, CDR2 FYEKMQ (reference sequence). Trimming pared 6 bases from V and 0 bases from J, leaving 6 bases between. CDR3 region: CASSPDSYNEQFF. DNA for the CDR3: TGTGCCAGCAGTCCAGACTCCTACAATGAGCAGTTCTTC. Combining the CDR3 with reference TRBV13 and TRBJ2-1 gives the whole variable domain AAGVIQSPRHLIKEKRETATLKCYPIPRHDTVYWYQQGPGQDPQFLISFYEKMQSDKGSIPDRFSAQQFSDYHSELNMSSLELGDSALYFCASSPDSYNEQFFGPGTRLTVL.

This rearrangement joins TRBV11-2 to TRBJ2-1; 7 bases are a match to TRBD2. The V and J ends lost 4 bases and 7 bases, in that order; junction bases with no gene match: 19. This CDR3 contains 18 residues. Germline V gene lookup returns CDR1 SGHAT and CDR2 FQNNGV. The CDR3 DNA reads TGTGCCAGCAGCTGGGGGGTCAGCGGGGTTATTACGCGTAATGAGCAGTTCTTC. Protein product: CASSWGVSGVITRNEQFF.

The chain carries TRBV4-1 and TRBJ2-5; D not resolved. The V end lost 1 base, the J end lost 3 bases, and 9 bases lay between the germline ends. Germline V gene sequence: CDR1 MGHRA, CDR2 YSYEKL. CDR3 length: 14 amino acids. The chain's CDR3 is CASSQVNMEETQYF. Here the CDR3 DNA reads TGCGCCAGCAGCCAAGTCAACATGGAAGAGACCCAGTACTTC.

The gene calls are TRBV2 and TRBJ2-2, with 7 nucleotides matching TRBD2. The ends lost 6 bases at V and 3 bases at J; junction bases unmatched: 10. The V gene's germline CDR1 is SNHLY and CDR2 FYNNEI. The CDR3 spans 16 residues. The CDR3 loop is CASSFPGGVDTGELFF. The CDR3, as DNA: TGTGCCAGCAGCTTTCCGGGGGGTGTCGACACCGGGGAGCTGTTTTTT.